This entry lists 31 T cell receptor beta chains sequenced from one sample in a study of T cells expressing NK-cell markers. TCRdb re-analyzed the 5' RACE reads; it lists each CDR3 protein once, without DNA. This sample's table reports 350,000 to 400,000 distinct CDR3 sequences. The sequenced sample consisted of blood T cells: a sorted CD56 or NKG2C T cell subset, CD4+ or CD8+ T cells, or bulk PBMC T cells (not recorded which). The receptors here all came from a woman aged 45 to 65 in good health.

This chain connects TRBV3-1 to TRBJ2-5. Germline CDR1 reads LGHDT; CDR2 reads YNNKEL (reference sequence). This CDR3 is 14 amino acids long. The CDR3 here is CASSHVSNQETQYF.

The chain is built from TRBV5-1 and TRBJ2-7; the D call of TRBD2 rests on TCRdb alone, since no DNA is present to check it. The CDR3 contains 15 residues. Germline CDR1 SGHRS, CDR2 YFSETQ. The CDR3 region is CASSLARENPYEQYF.

The genes are TRBV30 and TRBJ2-1; the TCRdb call, TRBD2, lacks DNA for checking. CDR3 length: 14 residues. Germline CDR1 and CDR2: GTSNPN and SVGIG (reference sequence). The CDR3: CAWEEGSSYNEQFF. The full variable domain, its missing parts supplied by reference TRBV30 and TRBJ2-1, is SQTIHQWPATLVQPVGSPLSLECTVEGTSNPNLYWYRQAAGRGLQLLFYSVGIGQISSEVPQNLSASRPQDRQFILSSKKLLLSDSGFYLCAWEEGSSYNEQFFGPGTRLTVL.

V gene TRBV20-1 combines with J gene TRBJ2-4; the TCRdb D gene call, TRBD1, has no DNA to confirm it. Germline CDR1 and CDR2: DFQATT and SNEGSKA (reference sequence). The CDR3 covers 11 residues. The CDR3 loop is CSARTVNIQYF.

The chain couples TRBV20-1 to TRBJ2-3; TCRdb outputs TRBD2, but without DNA this stays unchecked. This CDR3 is built from 16 residues. Germline loops: CDR1 DFQATT, CDR2 SNEGSKA (reference sequence). The CDR3 region is CSARGGHQVWADTQYF.

The V call is TRBV12-3 or TRBV12-4, the J call TRBJ2-3; lacking DNA, the TRBD2 call made by TCRdb goes unchecked. CDR3 length: 15 amino acids. The CDR3 region is CASSLLGQSTDTQYF.

V gene TRBV27 combines with J gene TRBJ2-7; TCRdb gives TRBD1 as the D gene, but with no DNA this cannot be confirmed. From germline, CDR1 is MNHEY and CDR2 SMNVEV (reference sequence). CDR3 length: 15 amino acids. The CDR3: CASSLWQGETYEQYF.

This rearrangement joins TRBV19 to TRBJ1-1. The CDR3 contains 12 residues. Germline CDR1 LNHDA, CDR2 SQIVND (reference sequence). CDR3 sequence reads: CATTRRDTEAFF.

CDR3 in amino acids: CSAGTVSTEAFF. The chain links TRBV29-1 to TRBJ1-1. This CDR3 is 12 amino acids long. From germline, CDR1 is SQVTM and CDR2 ANQGSEA.

The chain employs TRBV11-2 and TRBJ2-1; TCRdb returns TRBD2, unconfirmable since there is no DNA. The CDR3 has 17 residues. CDR1 and CDR2 from the germline V gene are SGHAT and FQNNGV. CDR3 region: CASSRRGTGPSYNEQFF.

The chain recombines TRBV9 with TRBJ2-2; lacking DNA, the TRBD2 call made by TCRdb goes unchecked. The length of the CDR3 is 17 residues. CDR1 and CDR2 (germline): SGDLS, YYNGEE. The CDR3 loop is CASSVEVASGITGELFF. The full variable domain, its missing parts supplied by reference TRBV9 and TRBJ2-2, is DSGVTQTPKHLITATGQRVTLRCSPRSGDLSVYWYQQSLDQGLQFLIQYYNGEERAKGNILERFSAQQFPDLHSELNLSSLELGDSALYFCASSVEVASGITGELFFGEGSRLTVL.

This rearrangement joins TRBV4-1 to TRBJ2-1; no DNA is available, so the TRBD2 call from TCRdb remains unchecked. The germline CDR1 and CDR2 sequences are MGHRA and YSYEKL. The CDR3 runs 17 residues. The CDR3 loop is CASSLETGTSSYNEQFF.

The chain has TRBV15 and TRBJ2-3; the TCRdb call, TRBD2, lacks DNA for checking. From germline, CDR1 is LNHNV and CDR2 YYDKDF (reference sequence). This CDR3 contains 17 residues. The CDR3 spells CATSRALAGEGTDTQYF.

V usage is TRBV27 and J usage is TRBJ2-5. The CDR3 is 13 amino acids. Germline V gene data show CDR1 as MNHEY and CDR2 as SMNVEV (reference sequence). This CDR3 is CASRTTSRETQYF.

V gene TRBV20-1 combines with J gene TRBJ2-7; as DNA is missing, the TRBD1 call by TCRdb cannot be tested. Per the germline V gene, CDR1 is DFQATT and CDR2 is SNEGSKA (reference sequence). This CDR3 region has 17 residues. The CDR3 spells CSAQRGGGVRPLYEQYF.

The chain joins TRBV4-1 to TRBJ2-1; TCRdb lists TRBD1, though no DNA is available to test this call. The CDR3 is 16 amino acids. Germline-derived CDR1 and CDR2 are MGHRA and YSYEKL. CDR3 sequence: CASKLATGVDYNEQFF.

This sequence joins TRBV29-1 and TRBJ1-1. The CDR3 contains 14 residues. Germline V gene data show CDR1 as SQVTM and CDR2 as ANQGSEA. The CDR3 spells CSVESARGLAEAFF.

This chain links TRBV29-1 with TRBJ2-1; with no DNA, the TCRdb D assignment of TRBD1 cannot be verified. The CDR3 extends over 13 amino acids. Germline V gives CDR1 SQVTM, CDR2 ANQGSEA. CDR3 loop: CSVPGFSYNEQFF.

The chain links TRBV29-1 to TRBJ1-1; TCRdb lists TRBD1, though no DNA is available to test this call. Germline CDR1 is SQVTM and CDR2 is ANQGSEA. CDR3 size: 11 residues. CDR3 protein: CSAPQGAEAFF. The complete variable domain, with remaining parts taken from reference TRBV29-1 and TRBJ1-1, reads SAVISQKPSRDICQRGTSLTIQCQVDSQVTMMFWYRQQPGQSLTLIATANQGSEATYESGFVIDKFPISRPNLTFSTLTVSNMSPEDSSIYLCSAPQGAEAFFGQGTRLTVV.

The chain combines TRBV19 with TRBJ2-2. Germline-derived CDR1 and CDR2 are LNHDA and SQIVND (reference sequence). This CDR3 has 13 amino acids. CDR3 protein: CASQAANTGELFF.

The rearrangement links TRBV21-1 to TRBJ1-1; TCRdb gives TRBD1 as the D gene, but with no DNA this cannot be confirmed. TRBV21-1 represents a pseudogene. This CDR3 has 15 residues. The CDR3 spells CASSPGGRPHTEAFF.

The chain is built from TRBV5-1 and TRBJ2-3; TCRdb's assignment of TRBD1 cannot be checked, as there is no DNA. This CDR3 comprises 12 residues. Germline CDR1 is SGHRS and CDR2 is YFSETQ. The CDR3 loop reads CASSPDPDTQYF.

V usage is TRBV9 and J usage is TRBJ2-1; without DNA, the TCRdb call of TRBD2 cannot be checked. CDR3 size: 15 residues. The germline gives CDR1 SGDLS, CDR2 YYNGEE. CDR3 amino acids: CASSASALGGSEQFF.

This rearrangement joins TRBV6-5 to TRBJ2-7. CDR1 and CDR2 from the germline V gene are MNHEY and SVGAGI. The CDR3 length is 13 residues. CDR3 amino acids: CASSYSGQSEQYF.

The V call is TRBV3-1, the J call TRBJ2-1; the D call of TRBD1 rests on TCRdb alone, since no DNA is present to check it. The germline gives CDR1 LGHDT, CDR2 YNNKEL (reference sequence). The CDR3 runs to 12 residues. The CDR3 protein is CASSVGPRGRFF.

This chain uses TRBV5-6 with TRBJ2-7; the TRBD2 assignment by TCRdb is unverifiable without DNA. CDR3 length: 16 amino acids. Germline CDR1 and CDR2: SGHDT and YYEEEE. CDR3 sequence reads: CASSLLAGGPFYEQYF.

The chain has TRBV12-3 or TRBV12-4 and TRBJ1-5; TCRdb calls TRBD1, which cannot be checked without DNA. This CDR3 contains 12 residues. The CDR3 sequence: CASSDRDQPQHF.

V is TRBV3-1 and J is TRBJ1-3. The V gene's germline CDR1 is LGHDT and CDR2 YNNKEL (reference sequence). This CDR3 spans 16 amino acids. The CDR3 loop reads CASSQDSGSSGNTIYF.

The chain joins TRBV19 to TRBJ2-5; with no DNA, the TCRdb D assignment of TRBD2 cannot be verified. The CDR3 runs 17 residues. CDR1 and CDR2 (germline): LNHDA, SQIVND (reference sequence). CDR3 residues: CASSILSPSGSSETQYF. The whole variable domain, filled in from reference TRBV19 and TRBJ2-5, reads DGGITQSPKYLFRKEGQNVTLSCEQNLNHDAMYWYRQDPGQGLRLIYYSQIVNDFQKGDIAEGYSVSREKKESFPLTVTSAQKNPTAFYLCASSILSPSGSSETQYFGPGTRLLVL.

The chain couples TRBV5-5 to TRBJ2-7; TCRdb outputs TRBD1, but without DNA this stays unchecked. The CDR3 is 12 amino acids. CDR1 is SGHKS and CDR2 is YYEKEE in the germline V gene (reference sequence). CDR3 sequence: CASMTQGGEQYF.

The chain has TRBV9 and TRBJ2-2; TCRdb names TRBD1, which stays unverified in the absence of DNA. CDR3 length: 16 amino acids. Per germline, CDR1 SGDLS and CDR2 YYNGEE. The chain's CDR3 is CASSANRGDATGELFF.